This is a list of T cell receptor beta chains from one sample in a study of T cell responses to AZD1222 COVID-19 vaccine. This table comes from immunoSEQ multiplex PCR, and its TCRdb copy is limited to in-frame clones, with some not included. The sample lists approximately 97,000 clones; approximately 90% were seen once. The sequenced sample was peripheral blood, obtained on day 0 of AZD1222 vaccination. The receptors shown here come from an adult in good health. Both conserved end residues are part of each CDR3. A D gene is named only where the DNA matches it firmly. Some rows have no size entry. The others give once, few or many, or a class for an expanded clone.

v_gene: TRBV14; d_gene: -; abundance: -; j_gene: TRBJ1-1; CDR3aa: CASSQELGTEAFF; CDR3nt: TGTGCCAGCAGCCAAGAATTGGGCACTGAAGCTTTCTTT
v_gene: TRBV9; d_gene: -; abundance: -; j_gene: TRBJ1-1; CDR3aa: CASSTDGIGNTEAFF; CDR3nt: TGTGCCAGCAGCACAGATGGGATAGGGAACACTGAAGCTTTCTTT
v_gene: TRBV7-2; d_gene: TRBD1; abundance: -; j_gene: TRBJ2-2; CDR3aa: CASSPGTGHTGELFF; CDR3nt: TGTGCCAGCAGCCCCGGGACAGGCCACACCGGGGAGCTGTTTTTT
v_gene: TRBV27; d_gene: TRBD1; abundance: -; j_gene: TRBJ2-7; CDR3aa: CASSSLPRQGIYEQYF; CDR3nt: TGTGCCAGCAGTTCCTTACCGAGACAGGGCATCTACGAGCAGTACTTC
v_gene: TRBV7-9; d_gene: TRBD1; abundance: -; j_gene: TRBJ2-7; CDR3aa: CASSLETGIREQYF; CDR3nt: TGTGCCAGCAGCTTAGAGACAGGGATTAGGGAGCAGTACTTC
v_gene: TRBV30; d_gene: TRBD1; abundance: -; j_gene: TRBJ1-1; CDR3aa: CAWSATGVYTEAFF; CDR3nt: TGTGCCTGGAGTGCGACAGGGGTATACACTGAAGCTTTCTTT
v_gene: TRBV28; d_gene: TRBD1; abundance: -; j_gene: TRBJ1-1; CDR3aa: CASSPGQGAPMSEAFF; CDR3nt: TGTGCCAGCAGCCCGGGGCAGGGGGCACCAATGAGTGAAGCTTTCTTT
v_gene: TRBV12-5; d_gene: -; abundance: -; j_gene: TRBJ1-1; CDR3aa: CASGFYGGTEAFF; CDR3nt: TGTGCTAGTGGTTTTTATGGGGGGACTGAAGCTTTCTTT
v_gene: TRBV2; d_gene: -; abundance: -; j_gene: TRBJ1-2; CDR3aa: CASSDPGLQGYTF; CDR3nt: TGTGCCAGCAGTGATCCAGGTTTACAGGGCTACACCTTC
v_gene: TRBV24-1; d_gene: TRBD1; abundance: -; j_gene: TRBJ2-2; CDR3aa: CATSGGRTGELFF; CDR3nt: TGTGCCACCTCAGGGGGCCGCACCGGGGAGCTGTTTTTT
v_gene: TRBV5-1; d_gene: -; abundance: -; j_gene: TRBJ2-1; CDR3aa: CASSLGGLSSYNEQFF; CDR3nt: TGCGCCAGCAGCTTGGGGGGACTGAGCTCCTACAATGAGCAGTTCTTC
v_gene: TRBV28; d_gene: TRBD1; abundance: -; j_gene: TRBJ1-1; CDR3aa: CASSGDWTGSNTEAFF; CDR3nt: TGTGCCAGCAGTGGCGACTGGACAGGGTCGAACACTGAAGCTTTCTTT
v_gene: TRBV7-2; d_gene: -; abundance: few; j_gene: TRBJ1-2; CDR3aa: CASSLPSGGNHYGYTF; CDR3nt: TGTGCCAGCAGCTTACCATCTGGGGGGAATCACTATGGCTACACCTTC